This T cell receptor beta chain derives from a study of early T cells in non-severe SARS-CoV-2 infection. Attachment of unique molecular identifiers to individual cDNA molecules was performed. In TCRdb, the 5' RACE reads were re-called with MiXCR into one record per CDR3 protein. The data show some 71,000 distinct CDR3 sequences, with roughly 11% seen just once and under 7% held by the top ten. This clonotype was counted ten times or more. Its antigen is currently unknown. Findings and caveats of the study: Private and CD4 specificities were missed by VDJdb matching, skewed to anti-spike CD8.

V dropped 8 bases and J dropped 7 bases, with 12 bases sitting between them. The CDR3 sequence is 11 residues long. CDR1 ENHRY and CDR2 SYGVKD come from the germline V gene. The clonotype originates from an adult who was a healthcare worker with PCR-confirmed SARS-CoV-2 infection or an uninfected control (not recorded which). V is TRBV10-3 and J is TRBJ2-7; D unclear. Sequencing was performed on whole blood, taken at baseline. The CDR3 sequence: CAIAAGREQYF. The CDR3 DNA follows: TGTGCCATCGCGGCAGGAAGGGAGCAGTACTTC.